A single sample is the source of the 6 T cell receptor beta chains below, sequenced in a study of T cell responses to AZD1222 COVID-19 vaccine. The assay was immunoSEQ multiplex PCR, and TCRdb's table has in-frame clones only and misses some. Of about 140,000 clones in the sample, about 88% were seen once. The material sequenced was peripheral blood, taken on day 0 of AZD1222 vaccination. The receptor set was obtained from an adult in good health.

V is TRBV5-1 and J is TRBJ2-7; D remains unclear. V was cut by 4 bases and J by 0 bases, with 2 bases left in between. CDR3 length: 11 amino acids. Germline V lookup: CDR1 SGHRS, CDR2 YFSETQ. CDR3 in amino acids: CASSNSYEQYF. The CDR3 DNA sequence: TGCGCCAGCAGCAACTCCTACGAGCAGTACTTC.

The chain uses TRBV3-1 (or the pseudogene TRBV3-2) and TRBJ2-7; 8 positions match TRBD2. The CDR3 is made up of 16 amino acids. The V gene end was trimmed by 1 base and the J gene end by 4 bases; junction bases not matched to a gene: 9. The V gene's germline CDR1 is LGHDT and CDR2 YNNKEL (reference sequence). CDR3 loop: CASSQVYGPGGYEQYF. As DNA, the CDR3 is TGTGCCAGCAGCCAAGTTTACGGCCCGGGAGGGTACGAGCAGTACTTC.

The chain links TRBV10-1 to TRBJ2-3; D perhaps matches TRBD1 (8 bases). The CDR3 covers 14 residues. Germline CDR1 is WNHNN and CDR2 is SYGVQD (reference sequence). The V and J ends lost 5 bases and 3 bases respectively, with 12 bases between them. Written as DNA, the CDR3 is TGCGCCAGCAGTACAGGGGGGGTTACAGATACGCAGTATTTT. Amino acids: CASSTGGVTDTQYF.

This chain joins TRBV5-1 and TRBJ2-7, with 13 bases fitting TRBD2. V shed 4 bases, J shed 1 base, and the junction held 8 bases outside the gene matches. This CDR3 comprises 17 residues. CDR1 SGHRS and CDR2 YFSETQ come from the germline V gene. CDR3 protein: CASSPGTSGTYSYEQYF. The CDR3 DNA is TGCGCCAGCAGCCCCGGGACTAGCGGGACCTATTCCTACGAGCAGTACTTC.

The genes are TRBV10-1 and TRBJ2-1; 10 bases match TRBD2. Germline V gene lookup returns CDR1 WNHNN and CDR2 SYGVQD (reference sequence). V lost 2 bases, J lost 5 bases, and 3 bases stayed unmatched. This CDR3 has 15 residues. CDR3 sequence reads: CASSESGRANNEQFF. Written as DNA, the CDR3 is TGCGCCAGCAGTGAGAGCGGGAGGGCTAACAATGAGCAGTTCTTC.

The rearrangement joins TRBV4-2 to TRBJ1-4; no definite D call. V gave up 0 bases and J gave up 8 bases, with 13 bases separating them. The germline CDR1 and CDR2 sequences are LGHNA and YNFKEQ. The CDR3 covers 15 residues. CDR3 sequence reads: CASSQELLVGEKLFF. CDR3 sequence (DNA): TGTGCCAGCAGCCAAGAACTACTGGTGGGAGAAAAACTGTTTTTT.